The 17 T cell receptor beta chains reported below all come from one sample, sequenced in a study of T cells in women clearing cervical HPV infection. Libraries were prepared by immunoSEQ multiplex PCR; TCRdb keeps only in-frame clonotypes and omits some of them. The sample includes fewer than 30,000 clones. Material for sequencing was blood buffy coat. The receptors shown here come from a woman aged 18 to 69 with a cervical HPV16 infection that either progressed to CIN3+ or cleared (not recorded which).

Note on this clone: The observed sequence ends 3 residues before the CDR3 terminus, with the missing tail filled in from the germline J gene. The chain joins TRBV18 to TRBJ1-2; D unresolved. Looked up from germline, CDR1 is KGHSH and CDR2 is LQKENI. This CDR3 is 16 amino acids long. The CDR3 loop is CASSTPLAPRPYDYTF. The DNA read from the CDR3 is TGTGCCAGCTCAACGCCCCTAGCGCCCCGGCCCTACGAC.

Of note for this clone: The read gets to within 3 residues of the CDR3 end, and the germline J gene fills in the rest. The J gene is TRBJ1-1, the V gene TRBV20-1, with 7 bases lining up with TRBD1. CDR3 length: 13 residues. The germline V gene has CDR1 DFQATT and CDR2 SNEGSKA (reference sequence). Trimming took 3 bases from V and 1 from J; bases not matched to a gene: 2. CDR3 sequence: CSASYRGNTEAFF. Incomplete CDR3 DNA: TGCAGTGCTAGCTACAGGGGGAACACTGAA.

For this clone: The read ends 3 residues early relative to the CDR3; the germline J gene fills the gap. J is TRBJ1-5 and V is TRBV5-6; D gene uncertain. The CDR3 is 13 residues long. Trimming took 4 bases from V and 2 from J, leaving 7 bases between them. CDR1 is SGHDT, CDR2 YYEEEE, per germline. This CDR3 is CASSPYGNQPQHF. The covered CDR3 bases are TGTGCCAGCAGCCCCTATGGCAATCAGCCC.

Note on this clone: The read terminates 3 residues before the CDR3 end, so the remaining end is supplied by the germline J gene. The chain is built from TRBV20-1 and TRBJ1-1, with D tentatively TRBD1 (5 bases). CDR3 length: 14 residues. Germline CDR1 reads DFQATT; CDR2 reads SNEGSKA (reference sequence). CDR3 DNA, as far as it was read: TGCAGTGCTAGAGATATCAGTGTGTCAGGGTTA. It is translated as CSARDISVSGL. From start to end, the CDR3 is CSARDISVSGLAFF.

A note on this clone: Read data end 3 residues before the CDR3 end; the end is taken from the germline J gene. The chain recombines TRBV18 with TRBJ1-2; tentatively, D is TRBD1 (5 bases). Trimming cost V 4 bases and J 1 base, with 10 bases left between them. Germline V gene data show CDR1 as KGHSH and CDR2 as LQKENI. The CDR3 consists of 14 residues. CDR3 in amino acids: CASSLSRDNYGYTF. The CDR3 bases that were read are TGTGCCAGCTCACTATCCAGGGATAACTATGGC. Complete variable domain (other parts from reference TRBV18 and TRBJ1-2): NAGVMQNPRHLVRRRGQEARLRCSPMKGHSHVYWYRQLPEEGLKFMVYLQKENIIDESGMPKERFSAEFPKEGPSILRIQQVVRGDSAAYFCASSLSRDNYGYTFGSGTRLTVV.

A word on this clone: The read gets to within 3 residues of the CDR3 end, and the germline J gene fills in the rest. The rearrangement links TRBV7-6 to TRBJ2-7; possibly TRBD1 for D (6 bases). V was pared by 3 bases and J by 0 bases, with 18 bases between. The CDR3 is 17 amino acids. Germline CDR1 SGHVS, CDR2 FNYEAQ. CDR3 DNA, as far as it was read: TGTGCCAGCAGCTTGGGGGTCAGGGGCGGCATCTCCTACGAG. Residues: CASSLGVRGGISYE. The entire CDR3 protein is CASSLGVRGGISYEQYF.

As for this clone: The read ends 3 residues early relative to the CDR3; the germline J gene fills the gap. J is TRBJ2-7 and V is TRBV3-1 (or the pseudogene TRBV3-2); no clear D. The ends were cut back, 0 bases at V and 0 bases at J, with 9 bases in the middle. Germline loops: CDR1 LGHDT, CDR2 YNNKEL (reference sequence). This CDR3 is 15 amino acids long. Incomplete CDR3 DNA: TGTGCCAGCAGCCAAGAAGCGAGGAGCTCCTACGAG. Translating gives CASSQEARSSYE. The entire CDR3 is CASSQEARSSYEQYF.

Comments on this clone: The read halts 3 residues ahead of the CDR3 end, with the missing end drawn from the germline J gene. The chain couples TRBV10-3 to TRBJ2-1; D might be TRBD1 (7 bases). Germline loops: CDR1 ENHRY, CDR2 SYGVKD. Trimming stripped 0 bases from V and 5 bases from J, with 14 bases between. This CDR3 has 16 amino acids. The sequenced CDR3 bases are TGTGCCATCAGTGAGTCCGGAGGGGGCTTGAACAATGAG. Translation gives CAISESGGGLNNE. The CDR3 in its entirety is CAISESGGGLNNEQFF.

In regard to this clone: The read ends 3 residues early relative to the CDR3; the germline J gene fills the gap. The gene calls are TRBV4-1 and TRBJ2-7, with TRBD1 as a possible D gene (6 bases). Germline values: CDR1 MGHRA, CDR2 YSYEKL. The V and J ends lost 9 bases and 3 bases respectively, with 18 bases between them. CDR3 length: 14 amino acids. CDR3 DNA (partial): TGCGCCAGTTCTCCGGGACAATTAAGCTACGAG. Amino acid sequence: CASSPGQLSYE. The complete CDR3 sequence is CASSPGQLSYEQYF.

In regard to this clone: With the read ending 3 residues before the CDR3 end, the germline J gene is used to fill in that end. Other nucleotide sequences in the sample specify the same CDR3. The chain carries TRBV7-3 and TRBJ1-2; the match to TRBD1 covers 10 bases. CDR1 and CDR2 from the germline V gene are SGHTA and FQGTGA. This CDR3 has 16 residues. The CDR3 DNA, read in part, is TGTGCCAGCAGCTTATCGGTGCCCCGGGACAGGGGCGGT. Translation: CASSLSVPRDRGG. The full-length CDR3 reads as CASSLSVPRDRGGYTF.

Points on this clone: The read ends 3 residues shy of where the CDR3 ends; the end is completed using the germline J gene. The J gene is TRBJ2-1, the V gene TRBV20-1; D may be TRBD2 (6 bases). Germline values: CDR1 DFQATT, CDR2 SNEGSKA (reference sequence). V was trimmed by 2 bases and J by 3 bases, leaving 14 bases between them. The CDR3 is made up of 15 amino acids. The CDR3 is CSARLPGLFYNEQFF. The part of the CDR3 DNA that was read is TGCAGTGCTAGACTTCCGGGACTTTTCTACAATGAG.

A word on this clone: The read terminates 3 residues ahead of where the CDR3 ends, so the germline J gene completes it. The genes are TRBV2 and TRBJ1-5; a weak D match, TRBD1 (6 bases). Germline CDR1 reads SNHLY; CDR2 reads FYNNEI. This CDR3 region has 13 residues. With 5 bases removed from V and 6 bases from J, the gap between germline ends came to 11 bases. This chain's CDR3 is CASSYTGTQPQHF. Incomplete CDR3 DNA: TGTGCCAGCAGTTATACAGGGACTCAGCCC.

CDR3 DNA, as far as it was read: TGTGCCAGTAGTGATCGGGGGGTCAATGAG. Translating gives CASSDRGVNE. The complete CDR3 protein is CASSDRGVNEQFF. V gene TRBV19 combines with J gene TRBJ2-1; 7 positions agree with TRBD2. Sequencing ends 3 residues short of the CDR3 end; the germline J gene provides the rest. With V trimmed by 5 bases and J by 6 bases, 4 bases remained unmatched. CDR1 and CDR2 (germline): LNHDA, SQIVND (reference sequence). CDR3 size: 13 residues.

Concerning this clone itself: Sequencing ends 3 residues short of the CDR3 end; the germline J gene provides the rest. The rearrangement links TRBV11-1 to TRBJ2-1, with D hard to call. The CDR3 is 15 amino acids. Between the trimmed V and J ends, which lost 3 bases and 0 bases, there was a span of 9 bases. Germline CDR1 reads SGHAT; CDR2 reads FQDESV (reference sequence). This chain's CDR3 is CASSFGSSSYNEQFF. The CDR3 bases that were read are TGTGCCAGCAGCTTCGGATCTAGCTCCTACAATGAG.

A note on this clone: The missing CDR3 end, 3 residues past where the read stops, is filled in from the germline J gene. The chain carries TRBV20-1 and TRBJ2-5; 7 bases fit TRBD1. The germline V gene has CDR1 DFQATT and CDR2 SNEGSKA (reference sequence). Losses at the gene ends were 6 bases for V and 0 bases for J; bases not matched to a gene: 10. This CDR3 has 15 amino acids. CDR3 loop: CSAISPGQDQETQYF. The CDR3 bases that were read are TGCAGTGCCATTTCGCCCGGACAGGACCAAGAGACC.

Remarks on this clone: The CDR3 end lies 3 residues beyond the end of the read and is filled in from the germline J gene. This chain uses TRBV19 with TRBJ1-2, with D maybe TRBD1 (5 bases). The CDR3 covers 11 residues. Trimming removed 8 bases at V and 6 bases at J, with 10 bases between. Germline lookup yields CDR1 LNHDA and CDR2 SQIVND (reference sequence). CDR3 residues: CASSDIHGYTF. CDR3 bases read: TGTGCCAGTTCGGACATCCATGGC. Looking up the rest from reference TRBV19 and TRBJ1-2 gives the full variable domain: DGGITQSPKYLFRKEGQNVTLSCEQNLNHDAMYWYRQDPGQGLRLIYYSQIVNDFQKGDIAEGYSVSREKKESFPLTVTSAQKNPTAFYLCASSDIHGYTFGSGTRLTVV.

Details on this clone: Read coverage stops 3 residues before the CDR3 terminus; the germline J gene supplies the remainder. The V and J genes are TRBV20-1 and TRBJ2-7; 7 bases line up with TRBD2. Germline values: CDR1 DFQATT, CDR2 SNEGSKA (reference sequence). V trimming: 2 bases; J trimming: 6 bases; junction bases outside the gene matches: 10. This CDR3 is 14 amino acids long. CDR3 sequence reads: CSARRGASGFEQYF. Incomplete CDR3 DNA: TGCAGTGCTAGACGGGGCGCTAGCGGCTTCGAG.